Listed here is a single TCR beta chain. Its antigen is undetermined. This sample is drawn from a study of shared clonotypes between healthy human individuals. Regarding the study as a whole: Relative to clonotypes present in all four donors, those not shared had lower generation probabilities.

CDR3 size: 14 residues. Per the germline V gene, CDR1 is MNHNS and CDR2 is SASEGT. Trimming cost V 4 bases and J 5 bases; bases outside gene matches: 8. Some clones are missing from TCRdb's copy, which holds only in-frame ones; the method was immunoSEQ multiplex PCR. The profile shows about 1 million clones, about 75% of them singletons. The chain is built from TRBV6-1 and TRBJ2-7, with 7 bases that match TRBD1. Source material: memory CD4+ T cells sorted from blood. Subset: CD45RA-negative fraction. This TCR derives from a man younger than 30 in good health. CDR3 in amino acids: CASSGGGAVDEQYF. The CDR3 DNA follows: TGTGCCAGCAGTGGAGGGGGCGCGGTGGACGAGCAGTACTTC.